These 8 T cell receptor beta chains were all obtained from the same sample, sequenced in a study of blood T cell repertoires in COVID-19 (dated by TCRdb to 2020 to 2022). Library preparation employed the immunoSEQ multiplex PCR assay. This immuneACCESS table, as held by TCRdb, lists in-frame sequences with V and J called but not all clones. Of the missing ones, under half trace to an unresolved V gene in checked studies; the others have no known cause. In all, the sample holds approximately 80,000 clones, and almost 85% of those were seen once. About 9.4% of the sample lies in the top ten. The sequenced material came from peripheral blood. The receptors were sampled from a man between 60 and 75 years old with acute or convalescent COVID-19.

The table lists this clone with a few counts. The rearrangement uses TRBV7-2 and TRBJ1-1, with D possibly matching TRBD1 (6 bases). CDR1 and CDR2 (germline): SGHTA, FQGNSA. The CDR3 totals 14 residues. V dropped 5 bases and J dropped 5 bases, with 15 bases sitting between them. DNA of the CDR3: TGTGCCAGCAGCCGGCACAGGGATGGGACTGAAGCTTTCTTT. This sequence encodes CASSRHRDGTEAFF.

This rearrangement joins TRBV10-3 to TRBJ2-7; TRBD1 agrees at 8 bases. The CDR3 sequence is 11 residues long. Germline loops: CDR1 ENHRY, CDR2 SYGVKD. The ends lost 3 bases at V and 9 bases at J; junction bases unmatched: 1. DNA of the CDR3: TGTGCCATCAGTGAACAGGGGGGGCAGTACTTC. This gives the protein CAISEQGGQYF.

CDR3 in DNA: TGTGCCAGCAGCTTGGGACTAGCGGGGGGGCCAAGGGCCAACGTCCTGACTTTC. Translation gives CASSLGLAGGPRANVLTF. V and J are TRBV5-6 and TRBJ2-6, with TRBD2 matching over 14 bases. J gave up 5 bases and V 0 bases, and 4 bases lay outside the gene matches. Germline-derived CDR1 and CDR2 are SGHDT and YYEEEE. The CDR3 length is 18 residues.

The chain joins TRBV19 to TRBJ2-2; 9 positions agree with TRBD2. This CDR3 region has 17 residues. V was clipped by 3 bases and J by 6 bases; unmatched bases: 11. Germline V CDR1 and CDR2: LNHDA, SQIVND (reference sequence). This CDR3 is CASSIYAGGADAGELFF. In nucleotides, the CDR3 is TGTGCCAGTAGTATCTATGCGGGAGGGGCTGACGCCGGGGAGCTGTTTTTT.

The chain is built from TRBV7-9 and TRBJ2-7, with 12 bases lining up with TRBD1. The CDR3 covers 16 residues. V lost 2 bases to trimming and J lost 6 bases; unmatched junction nucleotides: 8. The V gene's germline CDR1 is SEHNR and CDR2 FQNEAQ (reference sequence). The CDR3, as DNA: TGTGCCAGCAGCTTAAGGTTGGGGACAGGGGGCGGCGAGCAGTACTTC. This sequence encodes CASSLRLGTGGGEQYF. The full variable domain, in which reference TRBV7-9 and TRBJ2-7 provide the parts outside the CDR3, is DTGVSQNPRHKITKRGQNVTFRCDPISEHNRLYWYRQTLGQGPEFLTYFQNEAQLEKSRLLSDRFSAERPKGSFSTLEIQRTEQGDSAMYLCASSLRLGTGGGEQYFGPGTRLTVT.

V and J are TRBV5-1 and TRBJ2-5; 11 positions match TRBD2. The V and J ends lost 4 bases and 5 bases, in that order; junction bases with no gene match: 10. Germline V gene data show CDR1 as SGHRS and CDR2 as YFSETQ. The CDR3 spans 16 residues. CDR3 residues: CASSTGLAGSGETQYF. As DNA, the CDR3 is TGCGCCAGCAGCACCGGACTAGCGGGTTCGGGGGAGACCCAGTACTTC.

This clone was seen a handful of times. The chain joins TRBV7-9 to TRBJ2-5; possible D gene TRBD1, 6 bases. The CDR3 sequence is 13 residues long. CDR1 and CDR2 (germline): SEHNR, FQNEAQ (reference sequence). Trimming removed 5 bases from V and 5 bases from J, with 12 bases in between. CDR3 region: CASSRQAWETQYF. The CDR3 bases are TGTGCCAGCAGCCGACAGGCCTGGGAGACCCAGTACTTC.

CDR3 bases: TGTGCCACGAACACAGGGGTAGGATCACCCCTCCACTTT. It codes for CATNTGVGSPLHF. The gene calls are TRBV7-9 and TRBJ1-6; TRBD1 matches 7 bases. V lost 10 bases, J lost 10 bases, and 10 bases stayed unmatched. The CDR3 extends over 13 amino acids. Germline V gene sequence: CDR1 SEHNR, CDR2 FQNEAQ (reference sequence).